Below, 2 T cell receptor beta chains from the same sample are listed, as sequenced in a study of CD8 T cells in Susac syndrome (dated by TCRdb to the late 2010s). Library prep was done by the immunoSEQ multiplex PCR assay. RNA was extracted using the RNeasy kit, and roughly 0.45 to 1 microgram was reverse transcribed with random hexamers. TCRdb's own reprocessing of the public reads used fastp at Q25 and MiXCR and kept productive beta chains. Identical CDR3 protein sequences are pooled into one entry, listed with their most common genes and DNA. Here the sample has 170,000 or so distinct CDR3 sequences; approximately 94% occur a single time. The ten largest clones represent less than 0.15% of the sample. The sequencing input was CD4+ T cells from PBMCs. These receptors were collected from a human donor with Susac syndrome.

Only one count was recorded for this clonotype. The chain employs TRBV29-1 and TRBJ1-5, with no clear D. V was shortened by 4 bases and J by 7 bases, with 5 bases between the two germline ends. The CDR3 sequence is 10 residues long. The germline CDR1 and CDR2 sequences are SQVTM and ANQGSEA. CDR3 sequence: CSVVEQPQHF. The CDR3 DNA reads TGCAGCGTTGTCGAGCAGCCCCAGCATTTT.

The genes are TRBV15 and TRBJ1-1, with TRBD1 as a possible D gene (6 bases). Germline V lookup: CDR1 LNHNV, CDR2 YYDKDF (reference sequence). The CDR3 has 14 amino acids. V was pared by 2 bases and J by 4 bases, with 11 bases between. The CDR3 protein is CATSRRGAITEAFF. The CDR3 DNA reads TGTGCCACCAGCAGACGGGGGGCGATCACTGAAGCTTTCTTT.